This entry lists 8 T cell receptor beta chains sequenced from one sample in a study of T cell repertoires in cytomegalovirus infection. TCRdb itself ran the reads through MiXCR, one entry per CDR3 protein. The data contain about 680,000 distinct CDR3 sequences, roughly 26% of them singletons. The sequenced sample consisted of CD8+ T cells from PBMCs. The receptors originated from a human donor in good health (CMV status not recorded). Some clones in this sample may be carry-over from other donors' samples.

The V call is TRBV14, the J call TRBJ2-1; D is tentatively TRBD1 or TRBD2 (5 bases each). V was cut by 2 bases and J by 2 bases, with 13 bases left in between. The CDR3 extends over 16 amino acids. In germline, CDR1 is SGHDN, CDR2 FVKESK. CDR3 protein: CASSQRHLGPYNEQFF. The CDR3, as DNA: TGTGCCAGCAGCCAAAGGCATCTGGGACCCTACAATGAGCAGTTCTTC.

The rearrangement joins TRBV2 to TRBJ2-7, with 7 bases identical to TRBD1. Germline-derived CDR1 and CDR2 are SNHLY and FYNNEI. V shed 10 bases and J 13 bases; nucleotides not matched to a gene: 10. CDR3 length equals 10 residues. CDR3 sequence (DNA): TGTGCCACACTGGCAGGGGGTATATACGTC. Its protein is CATLAGGIYV.

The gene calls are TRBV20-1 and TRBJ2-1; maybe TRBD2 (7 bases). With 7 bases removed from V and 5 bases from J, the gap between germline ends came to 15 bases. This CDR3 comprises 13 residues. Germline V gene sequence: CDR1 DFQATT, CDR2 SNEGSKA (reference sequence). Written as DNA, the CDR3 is TGCAGTGTGCTAGGGGGGGACCACAATGAGCAGTTCTTC. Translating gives CSVLGGDHNEQFF.

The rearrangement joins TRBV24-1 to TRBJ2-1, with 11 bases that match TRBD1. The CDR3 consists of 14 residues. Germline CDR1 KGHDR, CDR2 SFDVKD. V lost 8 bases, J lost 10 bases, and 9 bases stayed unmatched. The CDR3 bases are TGTGCCACCAATGAAGCCGGGACAGGGGGAGAGCAGTTCTTC. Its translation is CATNEAGTGGEQFF.

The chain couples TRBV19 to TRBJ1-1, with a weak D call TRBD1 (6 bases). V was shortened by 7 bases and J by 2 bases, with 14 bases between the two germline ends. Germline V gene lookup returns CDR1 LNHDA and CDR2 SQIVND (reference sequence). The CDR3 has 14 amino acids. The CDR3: CASTWGHPNTEAFF. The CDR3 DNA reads TGTGCCAGTACCTGGGGACATCCTAACACTGAAGCTTTCTTT.

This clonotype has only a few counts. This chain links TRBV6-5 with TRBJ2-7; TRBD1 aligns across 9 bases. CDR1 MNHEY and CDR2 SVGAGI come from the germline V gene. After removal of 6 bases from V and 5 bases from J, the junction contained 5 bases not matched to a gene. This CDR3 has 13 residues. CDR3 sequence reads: CASRRTGDHEQYF. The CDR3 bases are TGTGCCAGCAGAAGGACAGGGGACCACGAGCAGTACTTC.

CDR3 region: CASSLITSNNEQFF. The CDR3 DNA follows: TGTGCCAGCAGTTTAATTACTAGTAACAATGAGCAGTTCTTC. This chain connects TRBV27 to TRBJ2-1, with a tentative D call TRBD2 (5 bases). Germline V lookup: CDR1 MNHEY, CDR2 SMNVEV (reference sequence). The V and J ends lost 2 bases and 5 bases respectively, with 10 bases between them. The CDR3 length is 14 residues.

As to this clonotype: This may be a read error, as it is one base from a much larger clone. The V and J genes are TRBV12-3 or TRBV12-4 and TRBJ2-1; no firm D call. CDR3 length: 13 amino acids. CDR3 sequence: CASSLPSYNEQIF. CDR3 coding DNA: TGTGCCAGCAGTTTACCCTCCTACAATGAGCAGATCTTC.